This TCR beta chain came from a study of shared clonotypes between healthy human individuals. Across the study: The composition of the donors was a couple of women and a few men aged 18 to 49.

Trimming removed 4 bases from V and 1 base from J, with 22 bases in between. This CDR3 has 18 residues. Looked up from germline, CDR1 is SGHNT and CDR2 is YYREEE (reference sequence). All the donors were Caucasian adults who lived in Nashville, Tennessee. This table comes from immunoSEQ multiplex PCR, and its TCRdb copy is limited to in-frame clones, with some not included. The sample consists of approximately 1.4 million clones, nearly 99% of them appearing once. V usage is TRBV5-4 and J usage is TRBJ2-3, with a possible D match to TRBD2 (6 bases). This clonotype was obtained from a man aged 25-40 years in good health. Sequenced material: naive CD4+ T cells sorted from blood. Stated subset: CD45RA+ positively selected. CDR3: CASSAGLPPQAGTDTQYF. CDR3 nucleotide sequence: TGTGCCAGCAGCGCGGGACTGCCTCCCCAGGCGGGCACAGATACGCAGTATTTT.